The 27 T cell receptor beta chains below all came from one sample that was sequenced in a study of spatial heterogeneity in lung cancer (dated by TCRdb to about 2019). Preparation of the library involved 5' RACE. These reads were obtained on a NextSeq 500. TCRdb cleaned the public reads at Q25 with fastp, built clones with MiXCR and kept in-frame beta chains. Entries are consolidated by CDR3 protein sequence, retaining the most common genes and DNA. This sample holds 24,000 or so distinct CDR3 sequences; 7% were observed only once. The ten most abundant clones make up roughly an eighth of the sample. The time point label for this specimen denotes: sample taken at primary tumor resection. The source material was PBMCs, sampled at surgery. The receptors stem from a male donor with early-stage non-small cell lung cancer.

This clonotype was detected many times. V gene TRBV28 combines with J gene TRBJ2-4; D perhaps matches TRBD1 (5 bases). CDR3 size: 17 residues. Per germline, CDR1 MDHEN and CDR2 SYDVKM. Trimming shortened V by 2 bases and J by 0 bases, and 14 bases separated the two germline ends. The CDR3 reads CASSLSTDSRAKNIQYF. CDR3 nucleotide sequence: TGTGCCAGCAGTTTAAGTACTGACAGTCGAGCCAAAAACATTCAGTACTTC.

CDR3: CASSGARADTQYF. Written as DNA, the CDR3 is TGTGCCAGCAGTGGCGCTCGAGCAGATACGCAGTATTTT. This chain joins TRBV12-3 or TRBV12-4 and TRBJ2-3; D gene ambiguous. There are 13 residues in the CDR3. V dropped 5 bases and J dropped 4 bases, with 10 bases sitting between them.

This clonotype appeared many times. The gene calls are TRBV12-3 or TRBV12-4 and TRBJ2-5; 7 bases line up with TRBD2. Trimming removed 5 bases from V and 5 bases from J; junction bases left unmatched: 11. The CDR3 is made up of 15 amino acids. CDR3 DNA: TGTGCCAGCAGTCCTGCAGCGGGGAGGGCGGAGACCCAGTACTTC. It specifies CASSPAAGRAETQYF.

This clonotype has more than one count but fewer than ten. The rearrangement links TRBV3-1 to TRBJ2-7; D is possibly TRBD1 or TRBD2 (5 bases each). The V end was cut by 1 base, the J end by 2 bases, with 9 bases between. CDR3 length equals 14 residues. Germline lookup yields CDR1 LGHDT and CDR2 YNNKEL (reference sequence). CDR3 sequence (DNA): TGTGCCAGCAGCCAAGTACGGGGACCCTACGAGCAGTACTTC. Amino acids: CASSQVRGPYEQYF.

The chain is built from TRBV5-4 and TRBJ2-6; D not resolved. CDR1 and CDR2 from the germline V gene are SGHNT and YYREEE (reference sequence). CDR3 length: 15 residues. The ends were cut back, 0 bases at V and 2 bases at J, with 6 bases in the middle. CDR3 DNA: TGTGCCAGCAGCTTGGAAGGTACTGGGGCCAACGTCCTGACTTTC. It encodes CASSLEGTGANVLTF.

The chain combines TRBV10-3 with TRBJ1-1; 7 bases fit TRBD1. Germline CDR1 ENHRY, CDR2 SYGVKD. Trimming cost V 3 bases and J 10 bases; bases outside gene matches: 5. The CDR3 is made up of 12 amino acids. The CDR3 reads CAISETGATAFF. In DNA, the CDR3 is TGTGCCATCAGTGAAACAGGGGCTACAGCTTTCTTT.

The table lists this clonotype with many counts. The V and J genes are TRBV12-3 or TRBV12-4 and TRBJ1-3, with TRBD1 as a possible D gene (6 bases). This CDR3 comprises 18 residues. V gave up 4 bases and J gave up 0 bases, with 19 bases separating them. The CDR3 loop reads CASSSTTGLDHSGNTIYF. CDR3 DNA: TGTGCCAGCAGTTCAACGACAGGCCTGGATCACTCTGGAAACACCATATATTTT.

The sample holds many counts of this clonotype. The V and J genes are TRBV2 and TRBJ2-7; the match to TRBD1 covers 8 bases. With 6 bases clipped from V and 11 bases from J, the junction kept 12 bases outside the gene matches. CDR3 length: 13 residues. The germline V gene has CDR1 SNHLY and CDR2 FYNNEI. CDR3 sequence (DNA): TGTGCCAGCAGCTCGAAGACAGGGGCACCAGAGTACTTC. Its protein product is CASSSKTGAPEYF.

The rearrangement uses TRBV30 and TRBJ1-6; D unresolved. V lost 4 bases and J lost 5, with 9 bases in between. The germline gives CDR1 GTSNPN, CDR2 SVGIG (reference sequence). The CDR3 consists of 13 residues. The CDR3 protein is CAWTEQNNSPLHF. The CDR3 DNA reads as TGTGCCTGGACGGAACAGAATAATTCACCCCTCCACTTT. The variable domain in full, with the rest retrieved from reference TRBV30 and TRBJ1-6, is SQTIHQWPATLVQPVGSPLSLECTVEGTSNPNLYWYRQAAGRGLQLLFYSVGIGQISSEVPQNLSASRPQDRQFILSSKKLLLSDSGFYLCAWTEQNNSPLHFGNGTRLTVT.

In this sample, this clonotype turned up many times. This chain links TRBV7-2 with TRBJ1-6; D may be TRBD1 (5 bases). CDR3 length: 15 amino acids. Germline assignment: CDR1 SGHTA and CDR2 FQGNSA. V was shortened by 3 bases and J by 7 bases, with 13 bases between the two germline ends. The CDR3 nucleotides read TGTGCCAGCAGCTTCATCGGGACCCTGAATTCACCCCTCCACTTT. It codes for CASSFIGTLNSPLHF.

This clonotype was observed many times. This chain connects TRBV6-5 to TRBJ2-1; TRBD2 aligns across 7 bases. This CDR3 is built from 17 residues. Trimming cost V 0 bases and J 4 bases; bases outside gene matches: 9. From germline, CDR1 is MNHEY and CDR2 SVGAGI. This chain's CDR3 is CASSYSIPSGIYNEQFF. The CDR3 nucleotides read TGTGCCAGCAGTTACTCGATACCTAGCGGAATATACAATGAGCAGTTCTTC.

This chain joins TRBV4-2 and TRBJ2-7; unclear D gene. The CDR3 is 13 residues long. Trimming took off 3 bases at V and 4 bases at J, with 10 bases between the two ends. The germline V gene has CDR1 LGHNA and CDR2 YNFKEQ. This chain's CDR3 is CASSHGEEYEQYF. The CDR3 DNA reads TGTGCCAGCAGCCACGGCGAGGAGTACGAGCAGTACTTC.

This clonotype was counted many times. This sequence joins TRBV24-1 and TRBJ1-5; the match to TRBD1 covers 8 bases. This CDR3 is 17 amino acids long. Germline CDR1 and CDR2: KGHDR and SFDVKD. V shed 4 bases and J 4 bases; nucleotides not matched to a gene: 11. CDR3 protein: CATSEPSGTGGNQPQHF. Here the CDR3 DNA reads TGTGCCACCAGTGAGCCCTCCGGGACAGGAGGAAATCAGCCCCAGCATTTT.

Only a few counts were recorded for this clonotype. The rearrangement joins TRBV5-4 to TRBJ2-1; D gene ambiguous. The germline CDR1 and CDR2 sequences are SGHNT and YYREEE (reference sequence). V gave up 4 bases and J gave up 5 bases, with 7 bases separating them. The length of the CDR3 is 12 residues. CDR3 loop: CASSPRHNEQFF. The CDR3 DNA reads TGTGCCAGCAGCCCCCGGCACAATGAGCAGTTCTTC.

CDR3 DNA: TGCAGTGCTAGATGGAGTAGCACAGATACGCAGTATTTT. Translating gives CSARWSSTDTQYF. This rearrangement joins TRBV20-1 to TRBJ2-3; D ambiguous. Between the trimmed V and J ends, which lost 2 bases and 0 bases, there was a span of 6 bases. The CDR3 extends over 13 amino acids. In germline, CDR1 is DFQATT, CDR2 SNEGSKA (reference sequence).

This clonotype was detected ten times or more. The chain is built from TRBV5-6 and TRBJ1-5; 7 bases map to TRBD1. V was pared by 4 bases and J by 3 bases, with 4 bases of the junction left unmatched. Per the germline V gene, CDR1 is SGHDT and CDR2 is YYEEEE. The CDR3 is 14 amino acids. Here the CDR3 DNA reads TGTGCCAGCAGCGCGGGACAGTTCAATCAGCCCCAGCATTTT. It yields the protein CASSAGQFNQPQHF.

This clonotype was counted ten times or more. The chain has TRBV5-1 and TRBJ2-3; 10 nucleotides align to TRBD2. The CDR3 consists of 14 residues. With 7 bases clipped from V and 5 bases from J, the junction kept 7 bases outside the gene matches. The germline gives CDR1 SGHRS, CDR2 YFSETQ. CDR3 sequence (DNA): TGCGCCAGCCGCCTTAGCGGGGGGAAAGATACGCAGTATTTT. Amino acid sequence: CASRLSGGKDTQYF.

As regards this clonotype: A much larger clone differs by one base, so this may be a read error. This chain uses TRBV30 with TRBJ2-3, with D unclear. This CDR3 contains 12 residues. Germline V gives CDR1 GTSNPN, CDR2 SVGIG (reference sequence). CDR3 in DNA: TGTTCCTGGCGCCAAGACGGGCATACGCAGTATTTT. Amino acids: CSWRQDGHTQYF.

This clonotype was seen at least ten times. This chain joins TRBV9 and TRBJ2-3; D is uncertain. Trimming took 7 bases from V and 5 from J, leaving 17 bases between them. Germline values: CDR1 SGDLS, CDR2 YYNGEE. The CDR3 loop spans 14 amino acids. DNA for the CDR3: TGTGCCAGCGGGCCAGGTGGGCCCGGAGATACGCAGTATTTT. It is translated as CASGPGGPGDTQYF.

This clonotype was detected ten times or more. The rearrangement links TRBV2 to TRBJ1-2; perhaps TRBD1 as D (5 bases). V was clipped by 6 bases and J by 0 bases, with 8 bases between them. This CDR3 spans 13 amino acids. Germline V gene sequence: CDR1 SNHLY, CDR2 FYNNEI. The CDR3: CASRTAANYGYTF. In DNA, the CDR3 is TGTGCCAGCAGGACAGCTGCTAACTATGGCTACACCTTC.

This clonotype was counted at least ten times. This sequence joins TRBV5-5 and TRBJ1-1; possibly TRBD1 for D (6 bases). CDR1 SGHKS and CDR2 YYEKEE come from the germline V gene (reference sequence). CDR3 length: 17 residues. Between the trimmed V and J ends, which lost 0 bases and 2 bases, there was a span of 17 bases. The CDR3 region is CASSLEPSRTVNTEAFF. The CDR3 DNA follows: TGTGCCAGCAGCTTGGAACCTTCCAGGACAGTTAACACTGAAGCTTTCTTT.

This sequence joins TRBV20-1 and TRBJ2-1; 11 positions match TRBD2. V lost 0 bases, J lost 9 bases, and 31 bases stayed unmatched. CDR3 length equals 23 residues. Per germline, CDR1 DFQATT and CDR2 SNEGSKA (reference sequence). CDR3 sequence (DNA): TGCAGTGCTAGAGATCTTGGCAGGGGGAGCGGGACTAGCGGTCGCCTAAAGCGTAGTGAGCAGTTCTTC. It specifies CSARDLGRGSGTSGRLKRSEQFF.

This clonotype was found many times. The rearrangement links TRBV5-1 to TRBJ1-1, with TRBD1 matching over 7 bases. Germline V lookup: CDR1 SGHRS, CDR2 YFSETQ. The CDR3 spans 14 residues. Trimming took 2 bases from V and 4 from J; bases not matched to a gene: 5. The chain's CDR3 is CASSLGGGTTEAFF. The CDR3 nucleotides read TGCGCCAGCAGCTTAGGGGGCGGCACCACTGAAGCTTTCTTT.

The table lists this clonotype with many counts. The genes are TRBV7-9 and TRBJ2-2; D tentatively reads TRBD1 or TRBD2 (7 bases each). Germline V gene lookup returns CDR1 SEHNR and CDR2 FQNEAQ (reference sequence). V lost 6 bases and J 4 bases, leaving 15 bases between the germline ends. This CDR3 has 15 amino acids. CDR3 sequence: CASSPTGEGTGELFF. The CDR3 nucleotides are TGTGCCAGCAGTCCTACAGGGGAGGGCACCGGGGAGCTGTTTTTT.

J is TRBJ1-4 and V is TRBV19, with 9 bases identical to TRBD1. V lost 2 bases, J lost 8 bases, and 6 bases stayed unmatched. The CDR3 runs to 15 residues. Germline V lookup: CDR1 LNHDA, CDR2 SQIVND (reference sequence). The CDR3 DNA reads as TGTGCCAGTAGTATAAGGACAGGGGTCGGAGAAAAACTGTTTTTT. Its translation is CASSIRTGVGEKLFF.

This clonotype was seen a handful of times. The rearrangement joins TRBV9 to TRBJ2-1, with a possible D match to TRBD1 (6 bases). Germline V gene lookup returns CDR1 SGDLS and CDR2 YYNGEE. The CDR3 runs to 17 residues. V lost 4 bases to trimming and J lost 2 bases, with 19 bases between them. DNA for the CDR3: TGTGCCAGCAGCCCTCGGGCAGGGGTGTTCCCCTACAATGAGCAGTTCTTC. This gives the protein CASSPRAGVFPYNEQFF.

This clonotype was found a few times. The chain combines TRBV18 with TRBJ1-2; D unclear. Deletions cut 4 bases from V and 4 bases from J, with 13 bases between. The CDR3 length is 14 residues. CDR1 is KGHSH, CDR2 LQKENI, per germline. The CDR3 coding sequence is TGTGCCAGCTCACTAGGGCCAGACGTCTATGGCTACACCTTC. Translated: CASSLGPDVYGYTF.